These T cell receptor beta chains were read from a single sample in a study of shared clonotypes between healthy human individuals. Method: immunoSEQ multiplex PCR; TCRdb's copy keeps in-frame clones and lacks some. There are 750,000 to 1,000,000 clones in the sample; around 92% occur only once, and under 30% lies in the top ten. The specimen was naive CD8+ T cells sorted from blood. The receptors originated from a man aged 30 to 39 in good health. Both conserved end residues are part of each CDR3. Each record gives: D gene, clone size, V gene, J gene, CDR3 protein, CDR3 DNA. The D gene is left open where the match is weak. The size field is filled for only some rows; it gives once, few, many or a size class.

>-|-|TRBV27|TRBJ1-1
CASSTGANTEAFF
TGTGCCAGCAGTACCGGGGCGAACACTGAAGCTTTCTTT
>-|few|TRBV28|TRBJ2-7
CASSLDNSYEQYF
TGTGCCAGCAGTTTGGACAACTCCTACGAGCAGTACTTC
>TRBD1|-|TRBV29-1|TRBJ2-3
CSVGQGYADTQYF
TGCAGCGTCGGACAGGGGTACGCAGATACGCAGTATTTT
>-|-|TRBV7-9|TRBJ2-5
CASSLRPVPGETQYF
TGTGCCAGCAGCTTAAGGCCAGTACCAGGAGAGACCCAGTACTTC
>-|-|TRBV6-1|TRBJ1-1
CASSDWLVGMAEAFF
TGTGCCAGCAGTGATTGGTTGGTTGGGATGGCTGAAGCTTTCTTT
>TRBD2|-|TRBV9|TRBJ2-3
CASSAGLAADTQYF
TGTGCCAGCAGCGCGGGACTAGCAGCCGATACGCAGTATTTT
>-|-|TRBV27|TRBJ2-3
CASSLGGTDTQYF
TGTGCCAGCAGTTTAGGGGGTACAGATACGCAGTATTTT
>-|once|TRBV5-6|TRBJ2-7
CASSLGQASYEQYF
TGTGCCAGCAGCTTGGGACAGGCTTCCTACGAGCAGTACTTC
>-|-|TRBV11-2|TRBJ2-5
CASSPALLSRSSQETQYF
TGTGCCAGCAGCCCGGCCCTATTGAGCAGAAGTAGCCAAGAGACCCAGTACTTC
>-|-|TRBV6-5|TRBJ1-1
CASSGGSGPTEAFF
TGTGCCAGCAGTGGGGGGAGCGGCCCCACTGAAGCTTTCTTT
>-|-|TRBV28|TRBJ1-2
CASKHDGLGLTYGYTF
TGTGCCAGCAAACACGACGGACTGGGACTAACCTATGGCTACACCTTC
>-|-|TRBV11-2|TRBJ2-7
CASSFGQSYEQYF
TGTGCCAGCAGCTTCGGACAGTCCTACGAGCAGTACTTC
>-|-|TRBV27|TRBJ2-7
CASSDIQGSGSEQYF
TGTGCCAGCAGCGATATACAGGGTTCGGGCTCCGAGCAGTACTTC
>-|-|TRBV7-9|TRBJ2-3
CASSPRDGDTQYF
TGTGCCAGCAGCCCCCGGGACGGAGATACGCAGTATTTT
>-|-|TRBV5-1|TRBJ2-5
CASSPGDITPETQYF
TGCGCCAGCAGCCCGGGGGACATTACCCCAGAGACCCAGTACTTC
>-|-|TRBV7-9|TRBJ2-7
CASSLFENPYEQYF
TGTGCCAGCAGCTTGTTTGAGAACCCCTACGAGCAGTACTTC
>-|-|TRBV4-3|TRBJ1-1
CASSQDLTGTEAFF
TGCGCCAGCAGCCAAGATCTTACCGGCACTGAAGCTTTCTTT
>-|-|TRBV27|TRBJ1-1
CASSLSSLPDRHTEAFF
TGTGCCAGCAGTTTATCCTCCTTGCCCGACAGACACACTGAAGCTTTCTTT
>-|-|TRBV11-2|TRBJ1-2
CASSLEGEQPGYGYTF
TGTGCCAGCAGCTTAGAGGGCGAGCAGCCAGGCTATGGCTACACCTTC
>-|-|TRBV9|TRBJ2-3
CASSVSGSTDTQYF
TGTGCCAGCAGCGTATCTGGAAGCACAGATACGCAGTATTTT
>-|-|TRBV28|TRBJ1-1
CASSFKGHTEAFF
TGTGCCAGCAGTTTTAAGGGGCACACTGAAGCTTTCTTT
>-|-|TRBV28|TRBJ2-3
CASSFYRGAGTDTQYF
TGTGCCAGCAGTTTTTATCGGGGGGCGGGCACAGATACGCAGTATTTT
>TRBD2|-|TRBV7-3|TRBJ2-2
CASSLTGLAGVAGELFF
TGTGCCAGCAGCTTAACGGGGCTAGCGGGAGTCGCCGGGGAGCTGTTTTTT
>-|-|TRBV6-6|TRBJ1-4
CASGPGPNEKLFF
TGTGCCAGCGGCCCGGGCCCTAATGAAAAACTGTTTTTT
>-|once|TRBV2|TRBJ1-2
CASRGARNGYTF
TGTGCCAGCAGGGGCGCAAGGAATGGCTACACCTTC
>-|-|TRBV5-6|TRBJ2-7
CASSGDRADEQYF
TGTGCCAGCAGCGGGGACCGGGCGGACGAGCAGTACTTC
>-|once|TRBV19|TRBJ1-4
CASSPGASEKLFF
TGTGCCAGTAGTCCGGGAGCAAGTGAAAAACTGTTTTTT
>TRBD2|few|TRBV10-1|TRBJ2-3
CASSDGLLAGGPADTQYF
TGCGCCAGCAGTGATGGGTTGCTAGCGGGAGGGCCCGCAGATACGCAGTATTTT
>TRBD1|-|TRBV9|TRBJ1-5
CASSLGTGGAGQPQHF
TGTGCCAGCAGCTTAGGGACAGGGGGCGCAGGTCAGCCCCAGCATTTT
>TRBD2|-|TRBV4-1|TRBJ2-5
CASSLTSGETQYF
TGCGCCAGCAGCCTAACTAGCGGAGAGACCCAGTACTTC
>TRBD1|-|TRBV12-5|TRBJ2-5
CASWNRGGETQYF
TGTGCTAGTTGGAACAGGGGTGGCGAGACCCAGTACTTC
>TRBD1|-|TRBV30|TRBJ2-7
CAWSRQGPYEQYF
TGTGCCTGGAGTCGACAGGGCCCCTACGAGCAGTACTTC
>TRBD1|-|TRBV28|TRBJ2-7
CASSSLTSSHSVTGTYEQYF
TGTGCCAGCAGTTCCCTCACATCATCCCATTCTGTGACAGGGACCTACGAGCAGTACTTC
>-|-|TRBV28|TRBJ2-7
CASSFLWSGIEQYF
TGTGCCAGCAGTTTTTTGTGGTCCGGCATCGAGCAGTACTTC
>TRBD2|-|TRBV28|TRBJ2-1
CASTRLSGSSYNEQFF
TGTGCCAGCACCCGCTTAAGCGGGAGCTCCTACAATGAGCAGTTCTTC
>-|-|TRBV19|TRBJ2-1
CASSITLAGGNEQFF
TGTGCCAGTAGTATAACCCTAGCCGGGGGCAATGAGCAGTTCTTC
>TRBD2|-|TRBV10-2|TRBJ2-1
CASSESLAGGGYNEQFF
TGCGCCAGCAGTGAGTCGCTAGCGGGAGGGGGTTACAATGAGCAGTTCTTC
>TRBD1|once|TRBV7-3|TRBJ1-1
CASSSTGGNTEAFF
TGTGCCAGCAGCTCGACAGGGGGTAACACTGAAGCTTTCTTT
>-|-|TRBV4-3|TRBJ2-3
CASSQDGKIITDTQYF
TGCGCCAGCAGCCAAGATGGAAAAATAATCACGGATACGCAGTATTTT
>TRBD1|-|TRBV5-1|TRBJ2-1
CASSPRDRVNEQFF
TGCGCCAGCAGCCCACGGGACAGGGTAAATGAGCAGTTCTTC
>-|-|TRBV27|TRBJ2-3
CASSPRKSYREGNTQYF
TGTGCCAGCAGTCCACGGAAGAGTTACAGGGAGGGGAATACGCAGTATTTT
>-|-|TRBV28|TRBJ2-3
CASSPLQGGGSADTQYF
TGTGCCAGCAGTCCCCTTCAGGGAGGCGGAAGTGCAGATACGCAGTATTTT
>-|-|TRBV19|TRBJ2-2
CATGAVNTGELFF
TGTGCCACGGGGGCGGTAAACACCGGGGAGCTGTTTTTT
>-|-|TRBV30|TRBJ1-1
CAWDPGRGNTEAFF
TGTGCCTGGGATCCCGGGAGGGGGAACACTGAAGCTTTCTTT
>TRBD1|-|TRBV27|TRBJ2-7
CASSGRTGGSEQYF
TGTGCCAGCAGTGGCCGGACAGGGGGCTCCGAGCAGTACTTC